The 11 T cell receptor beta chains below were found in one sample sequenced in a study of control samples from healthy donors and cancer patients. Only in-frame clones appear in the TCRdb table, and some are missing; sequencing was by immunoSEQ multiplex PCR. Here the sample spans some 140,000 clones, over 90% being singletons. Source material: PBMCs. The receptor source for this set is a man in his 60s with colorectal cancer.

The rearrangement joins TRBV21-1 to TRBJ2-2; the table calls TRBD1, which could not be checked here. TRBV21-1 is flagged as a pseudogene. The CDR3 contains 14 residues. The CDR3 reads CASRHRFYTGELFF. The DNA for the CDR3 is TGTGCCAGCAGGCACAGGTTTTACACCGGGGAGCTGTTTTTT.

The chain has TRBV19 and TRBJ1-5; 8 positions match TRBD1. The V gene's germline CDR1 is LNHDA and CDR2 SQIVND (reference sequence). After removal of 5 bases from V and 6 bases from J, the junction contained 9 bases not matched to a gene. The CDR3 consists of 15 residues. The CDR3 bases are TGTGCCAGTAGTTCGGACAGGGTGAGGGCTCAGCCCCAGCATTTT. This gives the protein CASSSDRVRAQPQHF. The whole variable domain, filled in from reference TRBV19 and TRBJ1-5, reads DGGITQSPKYLFRKEGQNVTLSCEQNLNHDAMYWYRQDPGQGLRLIYYSQIVNDFQKGDIAEGYSVSREKKESFPLTVTSAQKNPTAFYLCASSSDRVRAQPQHFGDGTRLSIL.

The CDR3: CASSFAGTYEQYF. The CDR3 DNA reads TGCGCCAGCAGCTTTGCAGGGACCTACGAGCAGTACTTC. The V gene is TRBV5-1, the J gene TRBJ2-7, with a tentative D call TRBD1 (5 bases). CDR1 SGHRS and CDR2 YFSETQ come from the germline V gene. V lost 2 bases and J lost 2, with 8 bases in between. CDR3 length: 13 amino acids.

This chain links TRBV4-1 with TRBJ1-4; D uncertain. V was trimmed by 4 bases and J by 0 bases, leaving 12 bases between them. This CDR3 has 16 residues. CDR1 and CDR2 from the germline V gene are MGHRA and YSYEKL. DNA for the CDR3: TGCGCCAGCAGCCGCGGAGTTACTGCAACTAATGAAAAACTGTTTTTT. The encoded protein is CASSRGVTATNEKLFF.

V gene TRBV27 combines with J gene TRBJ1-6; no clear D gene. The V and J ends lost 3 bases and 7 bases respectively, with 4 bases between them. The germline CDR1 and CDR2 sequences are MNHEY and SMNVEV (reference sequence). The CDR3 has 12 residues. In DNA form, the CDR3 reads TGTGCCAGCAGTTTGGAGAATTCACCCCTCCACTTT. It codes for CASSLENSPLHF.

The J gene is TRBJ2-2, the V gene TRBV18; weak D call: TRBD1 (6 bases). The germline V gene has CDR1 KGHSH and CDR2 LQKENI. The CDR3 spans 17 residues. The germline V and J ends were trimmed by 6 bases and 3 bases, with 20 bases remaining between them. The CDR3 DNA reads TGTGCCAGCTCCCCGAATGTGGAAGGGGGATACACCGGGGAGCTGTTTTTT. It is translated as CASSPNVEGGYTGELFF.

This chain joins TRBV10-1 and TRBJ1-5, with 9 positions matching TRBD1. Germline V gives CDR1 WNHNN, CDR2 SYGVQD (reference sequence). CDR3 length equals 14 residues. Unmatched junction bases numbered 3, after V lost 9 bases and J lost 0 bases. This CDR3 is CASGDRDSNQPQHF. The CDR3 DNA reads as TGCGCCAGTGGGGACAGGGATAGCAATCAGCCCCAGCATTTT.

This sequence joins TRBV18 and TRBJ2-3, with TRBD2 matching over 9 bases. The V segment lost 0 bases and the J segment 1 base; nucleotides outside the gene matches: 5. Germline V gene lookup returns CDR1 KGHSH and CDR2 LQKENI. CDR3 length: 17 residues. DNA of the CDR3: TGTGCCAGCTCACCACCGGCGGGGGGGCCAGGCACAGATACGCAGTATTTT. Its protein product is CASSPPAGGPGTDTQYF.

This chain links TRBV29-1 with TRBJ2-3, with a possible D match to TRBD2 (6 bases). Between the trimmed V and J ends, which lost 4 bases and 1 base, there was a span of 12 bases. Germline values: CDR1 SQVTM, CDR2 ANQGSEA. CDR3 length: 14 residues. The CDR3 sequence: CSVVGGFGTDTQYF. The CDR3 DNA reads as TGCAGCGTTGTGGGGGGTTTTGGCACAGATACGCAGTATTTT.

The chain links TRBV3-1 (or the pseudogene TRBV3-2) to TRBJ2-7; a possible D gene is TRBD1 (5 bases). Trimming removed 3 bases at V and 4 bases at J, with 16 bases between. The CDR3 length is 15 residues. CDR1 and CDR2 from the germline V gene are LGHDT and YNNKEL (reference sequence). The DNA for the CDR3 is TGTGCCAGCAGCCATTCGACAGTTGGGGTATACGAGCAGTACTTC. This gives the protein CASSHSTVGVYEQYF.

This clone was counted between two and nine times. This sequence joins TRBV7-9 and TRBJ2-7; D is unclear. V shed 5 bases and J shed 0 bases, with 14 bases lying between them. The germline CDR1 and CDR2 sequences are SEHNR and FQNEAQ (reference sequence). The CDR3 sequence is 15 residues long. The CDR3 bases are TGTGCCAGCAGCCGCACCCAGATAAGCTCCTACGAGCAGTACTTC. Its protein product is CASSRTQISSYEQYF.